The 9 T cell receptor beta chains below all came from one sample that was sequenced in a study of cytomegalovirus exposure and HLA in healthy donors. PCR involved 60 Vbeta and 13 Jbeta primers. Produced via immunoSEQ multiplex PCR; TCRdb's table is partial and in-frame only. The repertoire includes about 130,000 clones, 65% to 85% of them detected once, and roughly 1.2% sits in the top ten. The sample consisted of PBMCs. The receptors originated from a boy aged 5-17 years in good health and CMV-seronegative.

V usage is TRBV30 and J usage is TRBJ1-3; D is uncertain. V gave up 0 bases and J gave up 4 bases, with 16 bases separating them. The CDR3 spans 16 residues. The germline V gene has CDR1 GTSNPN and CDR2 SVGIG (reference sequence). The CDR3, as DNA: TGTGCCTGGAGTGTACGGAGTTCCCCAAGGGGAAACACCATATATTTT. Its translation is CAWSVRSSPRGNTIYF.

This chain joins TRBV9 and TRBJ1-2, with D unresolved. CDR3 length equals 13 residues. In germline, CDR1 is SGDLS, CDR2 YYNGEE. The germline V and J ends were trimmed by 7 bases and 0 bases, with 10 bases remaining between them. This CDR3 reads CASAGWANYGYTF. DNA of the CDR3: TGTGCCAGCGCAGGATGGGCTAACTATGGCTACACCTTC.

V usage is TRBV7-2 and J usage is TRBJ2-7, with 10 bases identical to TRBD1. The CDR3 extends over 15 amino acids. J was trimmed by 4 bases and V by 4 bases; bases with no gene match: 7. Germline V gene data show CDR1 as SGHTA and CDR2 as FQGNSA. CDR3 amino acids: CASSSPGQGFYEQYF. The CDR3 bases are TGTGCCAGCAGCTCCCCGGGACAGGGGTTTTACGAGCAGTACTTC.

V gene TRBV30 combines with J gene TRBJ2-1; no clear D gene. The CDR3 is 13 residues long. Per the germline V gene, CDR1 is GTSNPN and CDR2 is SVGIG (reference sequence). V lost 1 base and J lost 10, with 14 bases in between. CDR3 DNA: TGTGCCTGGAGTGCCGAGCGAATCAGCGAGCAGTTCTTC. Amino acids: CAWSAERISEQFF.

The chain joins TRBV11-2 to TRBJ2-7, with D unclear. This CDR3 comprises 12 residues. The V end lost 4 bases, the J end lost 13 bases, and 17 bases lay between the germline ends. Per the germline V gene, CDR1 is SGHAT and CDR2 is FQNNGV. DNA for the CDR3: TGTGCCAGCAGCTCCCGCCCCGGGTATCCTTACTTC. Residues: CASSSRPGYPYF.

The CDR3 nucleotides are TGTGCCAGCAGCTGGACTGGCGGGGAGCTGTTTTTT. Translated, it gives CASSWTGGELFF. The gene calls are TRBV6-5 and TRBJ2-2; the D gene is possibly TRBD2 (5 bases). The CDR3 extends over 12 amino acids. Germline V gene lookup returns CDR1 MNHEY and CDR2 SVGAGI. Trimming removed 6 bases at V and 7 bases at J, with 9 bases between.

The CDR3 region is CASSLGTGGRTEAFF. The CDR3 nucleotides read TGTGCCAGCAGTCTAGGGACAGGGGGCCGCACTGAAGCTTTCTTT. The chain links TRBV25-1 to TRBJ1-1, with 12 positions matching TRBD1. Trimming took 5 bases from V and 4 from J; bases not matched to a gene: 5. Germline CDR1 MGHDK, CDR2 SYGVNS. The CDR3 has 15 residues.

This chain links TRBV7-9 with TRBJ2-7; 12 nucleotides line up with TRBD2. CDR3 length: 13 residues. V lost 10 bases, J lost 6 bases, and 7 bases stayed unmatched. Germline values: CDR1 SEHNR, CDR2 FQNEAQ (reference sequence). CDR3 bases: TGTGCCACCCGACTAGCGGGAGTTTCCGAGCAGTACTTC. Its protein is CATRLAGVSEQYF.

The chain employs TRBV5-1 and TRBJ1-1, with D unresolved. There are 12 residues in the CDR3. Looked up from germline, CDR1 is SGHRS and CDR2 is YFSETQ. V was cut by 5 bases and J by 5 bases, with 10 bases left in between. CDR3 protein: CASSRPGTEAFF. The CDR3 DNA is TGCGCCAGCAGTAGGCCGGGGACTGAAGCTTTCTTT.